These T cell receptor beta chains were read from a single sample in a study of shared clonotypes between healthy human individuals. Assay used: immunoSEQ multiplex PCR; TCRdb lists only in-frame clones, some missing. Counted here are 1 million to 1.3 million clones, about 84% occurring once; the ten biggest clones make up roughly 0.57%. Sequenced sample: memory CD4+ T cells from PBMCs. The receptors originated from a man in his late teens or twenties in good health. Some clones in this sample may be carry-over from other donors' samples. CDR3s include the opening cysteine and the closing phenylalanine or tryptophan. Each record gives: V gene, J gene, D gene, clone size, CDR3 protein, CDR3 DNA. A D gene is named only where the DNA matches it firmly. Some rows have no size entry. The others give once, few or many, or a class for an expanded clone.

>TRBV5-4|TRBJ2-7|TRBD2|-
CASSMGLAGVTAYEQYF
TGTGCCAGCAGCATGGGACTAGCGGGCGTGACCGCCTACGAGCAGTACTTC
>TRBV25-1|TRBJ2-5|-|-
CASIHLPQPGQYF
TGTGCCAGCATACACTTACCCCAACCGGGCCAGTACTTC
>TRBV7-2|TRBJ1-2|TRBD1|-
CASSPGTGIGRVYGYTF
TGTGCCAGCAGCCCCGGGACAGGGATCGGTCGGGTCTATGGCTACACCTTC
>TRBV18|TRBJ1-1|TRBD1|-
CASSPDRAGGGTEAFF
TGTGCCAGCTCACCTGACAGGGCTGGAGGGGGCACTGAAGCTTTCTTT
>TRBV2|TRBJ2-2|-|-
CASSELSAANTGELFF
TGTGCCAGCAGTGAATTATCTGCGGCAAACACCGGGGAGCTGTTTTTT
>TRBV5-1|TRBJ2-2|-|-
CASSLLTYTGELFF
TGCGCCAGCAGCTTGCTAACTTACACCGGGGAGCTGTTTTTT
>TRBV25-1|TRBJ2-2|TRBD2|-
CASSDRTSGSTGELFF
TGTGCCAGCAGTGATAGGACTAGCGGGAGCACCGGGGAGCTGTTTTTT
>TRBV1|TRBJ2-7|-|-
CTSSQDRGQGAGRGAYEQYF
TGCACCAGCAGCCAAGATCGGGGACAGGGGGCCGGGCGGGGAGCCTACGAGCAGTACTTC
>TRBV7-2|TRBJ2-1|-|-
CASSLELANNEQFF
TGTGCCAGCAGCTTAGAGTTAGCGAACAATGAGCAGTTCTTC
>TRBV10-3|TRBJ2-1|-|-
CAISESVGIEQFF
TGTGCCATCAGTGAGTCGGTAGGGATTGAGCAGTTCTTC
>TRBV30|TRBJ2-3|-|-
CAWSYGGSDVDTQYF
TGTGCCTGGAGTTATGGGGGATCAGATGTAGATACGCAGTATTTT
>TRBV5-1|TRBJ2-7|-|-
CASSRTGTSYEQYF
TGCGCCAGCAGCCGGACCGGGACCTCCTACGAGCAGTACTTC
>TRBV2|TRBJ1-5|TRBD1|once
CASSTTTGTGDQPQHF
TGTGCCAGCAGTACTACAACCGGGACAGGGGATCAGCCCCAGCATTTT
>TRBV6-5|TRBJ1-2|-|-
CASTLQVAQGGYTF
TGTGCCAGCACCCTACAGGTGGCCCAGGGGGGCTACACCTTC
>TRBV27|TRBJ1-1|-|few
CASSLLGITGNTEAFF
TGTGCCAGCAGTTTATTGGGTATCACAGGAAACACTGAAGCTTTCTTT
>TRBV18|TRBJ2-1|TRBD1|-
CASSPSTGAGEQFF
TGTGCCAGCTCACCATCGACAGGGGCCGGTGAGCAGTTCTTC
>TRBV5-6|TRBJ2-3|TRBD2|-
CASSPGLADTDTQYF
TGTGCCAGCAGCCCGGGACTAGCGGACACAGATACGCAGTATTTT
>TRBV6-1|TRBJ1-4|-|many
CASSEARGQANEKLFF
TGTGCCAGCAGTGAAGCCCGGGGACAAGCAAATGAAAAACTGTTTTTT
>TRBV28|TRBJ2-2|-|once
CASSLGGQNTGELFF
TGTGCCAGCAGTTTAGGGGGACAGAACACCGGGGAGCTGTTTTTT
>TRBV28|TRBJ1-1|-|few
CASSLNTDEAFF
TGTGCCAGCAGTTTAAACACAGATGAAGCTTTCTTT
>TRBV10-3|TRBJ1-2|-|-
CAIEPYRHYGYTF
TGTGCCATCGAACCCTACCGTCACTATGGCTACACCTTC
>TRBV5-1|TRBJ2-7|-|-
CASSLGFGDLGEQYF
TGCGCCAGCAGCTTGGGATTCGGGGATCTCGGCGAGCAGTACTTC
>TRBV10-3|TRBJ1-5|TRBD1|-
CAIKGQHSNQPQHF
TGTGCCATCAAGGGACAGCATAGCAATCAGCCCCAGCATTTT
>TRBV10-3|TRBJ1-5|-|-
CAISDQGPNQPQHF
TGTGCCATCAGTGATCAGGGGCCGAATCAGCCCCAGCATTTT
>TRBV2|TRBJ1-5|TRBD1|-
CASTVGTGNQPQHF
TGTGCCAGCACCGTCGGGACAGGGAATCAGCCCCAGCATTTT
>TRBV7-9|TRBJ2-1|TRBD1|-
CASSPNRGRGREYNEQFF
TGTGCCAGCAGCCCCAACAGGGGGCGCGGGCGGGAGTACAATGAGCAGTTCTTC
>TRBV5-5|TRBJ2-6|TRBD2|-
CASSLAGGPGANVLTF
TGTGCCAGCAGCCTAGCGGGAGGGCCTGGGGCCAACGTCCTGACTTTC
>TRBV5-6|TRBJ2-1|TRBD2|-
CASSLGLAGLYEQFF
TGTGCCAGCAGCCTGGGACTAGCGGGATTATATGAGCAGTTCTTC
>TRBV7-3|TRBJ2-3|-|-
CASSSHFSTDTQYF
TGTGCCAGCAGCTCGCATTTTAGCACAGATACGCAGTATTTT
>TRBV7-8|TRBJ2-1|-|once
CASSLARAAHGQFF
TGTGCCAGCAGCTTAGCGAGGGCTGCTCATGGGCAGTTCTTC
>TRBV7-9|TRBJ2-1|-|-
CASLETGREGEQFF
TGTGCCAGCCTCGAGACAGGGAGGGAGGGTGAGCAGTTCTTC
>TRBV7-9|TRBJ2-5|-|-
CASSPVPSGSRREETQYF
TGTGCCAGCAGTCCTGTACCGTCCGGGTCTAGGCGAGAGGAGACCCAGTACTTC
>TRBV2|TRBJ2-7|-|-
CASGPAGGRSYEQYF
TGTGCCAGCGGTCCCGCGGGCGGGCGGTCCTACGAGCAGTACTTC
>TRBV27|TRBJ1-2|-|-
CASSLSETGSLYGYTF
TGTGCCAGCAGCTTATCCGAAACAGGGTCCCTCTATGGCTACACCTTC
>TRBV4-3|TRBJ1-2|-|-
CASSQDPGYGYTF
TGCGCCAGCAGCCAAGATCCAGGCTATGGCTACACCTTC
>TRBV7-3|TRBJ2-2|-|-
CASSLSRESNTGELFF
TGTGCCAGCAGCTTAAGTAGGGAGTCGAACACCGGGGAGCTGTTTTTT
>TRBV6-5|TRBJ2-1|-|-
CASSSAQEQFF
TGTGCCAGCAGTTCCGCACAAGAGCAGTTCTTC
>TRBV6-5|TRBJ2-7|-|-
CASSPGEGRPYEQYF
TGTGCCAGCAGTCCCGGAGAGGGGCGTCCCTACGAGCAGTACTTC
>TRBV30|TRBJ1-5|-|-
CAWSVQQNQPQHF
TGTGCCTGGAGTGTACAGCAAAATCAGCCCCAGCATTTT
>TRBV5-1|TRBJ1-3|TRBD1|few
CASSRWATGSSGNTIYF
TGCGCCAGCAGCCGATGGGCGACAGGGAGCTCTGGAAACACCATATATTTT
>TRBV4-3|TRBJ2-7|TRBD2|few
CASSQGVLAGGGTYEQYF
TGCGCCAGCAGCCAAGGGGTTCTAGCGGGAGGTGGAACCTACGAGCAGTACTTC